This T cell receptor (beta chain) was sequenced during a study of blood T cell repertoires in COVID-19. In the study overall: COVID-19 samples from acute and convalescent phases originated in the United States, Italy and Spain. PBMCs, B-cell-depleted T cells, or T cells provided the cDNA or gDNA that made up the material.

Germline CDR1 and CDR2: SNHLY and FYNNEI. The CDR3 extends over 14 amino acids. With 6 bases clipped from V and 0 bases from J, the junction kept 3 bases outside the gene matches. Seattle's enrolled individuals joined amid active infection and were then monitored longitudinally. In the original processing: Amplifying reference gene primers gave estimates of nucleated cell counts. Repertoires were generated with immunoSEQ multiplex PCR, while TCRdb's copy carries only in-frame clones and drops some. That table is the source of V, J and clone size, and D and trimming were worked out from the DNA. In the table there are fewer than 200,000 clones, 92% of which are singletons.

The gene calls are TRBV2 and TRBJ1-2; 8 nucleotides align to TRBD1. The sequence was obtained from a man aged 25-45 years with COVID-19, enrolled during active disease. The specimen sequenced was peripheral blood. The CDR3 coding sequence is TGTGCCAGCAGAAGGACAGGGTCTAACTATGGCTACACCTTC. Protein product: CASRRTGSNYGYTF. Complete variable domain (other parts from reference TRBV2 and TRBJ1-2): EPEVTQTPSHQVTQMGQEVILRCVPISNHLYFYWYRQILGQKVEFLVSFYNNEISEKSEIFDDQFSVERPDGSNFTLKIRSTKLEDSAMYFCASRRTGSNYGYTFGSGTRLTVV.